One sample yielded the 2 T cell receptor beta chains listed below, sequenced in a study of CD8 T cells in Susac syndrome. An input of 0.5 to 1 ug of RNA was subjected to reverse transcription using random hexamers. TCRdb re-called the immunoSEQ multiplex PCR reads through MiXCR, storing one row per CDR3 protein. The sample shows approximately 300,000 distinct CDR3 sequences, 65% to 90% of them seen only once. Sequences were obtained from CD8+ T cells from PBMCs. These receptors all come from a human donor with multiple sclerosis.

The genes are TRBV4-3 and TRBJ1-3; tentative D call: TRBD1 (5 bases). The CDR3 extends over 16 amino acids. Trimming took off 0 bases at V and 0 bases at J, with 9 bases between the two ends. CDR1 and CDR2 (germline): LGHNA, YSLEER. The CDR3 loop reads CASSQDQGVSGNTIYF. As DNA, the CDR3 is TGCGCCAGCAGCCAAGATCAGGGTGTCTCTGGAAACACCATATATTTT.

The chain links TRBV5-1 to TRBJ1-2, with 11 bases matching TRBD1. After removal of 6 bases from V and 4 bases from J, the junction contained 8 bases not matched to a gene. The CDR3 has 15 residues. Germline CDR1 SGHRS, CDR2 YFSETQ. As DNA, the CDR3 is TGCGCCAGCACCGCCTGGACAGGGGGCCTCTATGGCTACACCTTC. Protein: CASTAWTGGLYGYTF.